The 31 T cell receptor beta chains in this list originate from one sample, sequenced in a study of blood T cell repertoires in COVID-19. Clones were read by immunoSEQ multiplex PCR, and TCRdb kept only the in-frame ones, dropping some. Of a few hundred thousand clones in the sample, over 75% are singletons; the top ten hold approximately 4.2%. What was sequenced was PBMCs or T cells enriched from blood (not recorded which). These receptors all come from a woman aged 25 to 39 who had recovered from COVID-19.

This clone is a singleton in its sample. V gene TRBV28 combines with J gene TRBJ1-2; D is ambiguous. Deletions cut 4 bases from V and 2 bases from J, with 14 bases between. This CDR3 spans 15 amino acids. Germline assignment: CDR1 MDHEN and CDR2 SYDVKM. CDR3 in DNA: TGTGCCAGCAGTTCCCCCCTCCCGGGAAACTATGGCTACACCTTC. Translating gives CASSSPLPGNYGYTF.

This clone was observed a handful of times. This CDR3 reads CASSFGGSGSYEQYF. CDR3 DNA sequence: TGTGCCAGCAGTTTTGGCGGGAGCGGATCCTACGAGCAGTACTTC. This chain joins TRBV28 and TRBJ2-7, with TRBD2 matching over 7 bases. This CDR3 comprises 15 residues. Germline-derived CDR1 and CDR2 are MDHEN and SYDVKM. V lost 3 bases and J lost 1; bases outside the gene matches: 6.

The chain carries TRBV3-1 (or the pseudogene TRBV3-2) and TRBJ2-7, with 11 positions matching TRBD2. Looked up from germline, CDR1 is LGHDT and CDR2 is YNNKEL (reference sequence). This CDR3 has 15 residues. The ends lost 5 bases at V and 3 bases at J; junction bases unmatched: 6. CDR3 sequence: CASSVSGGVYYEQYF. CDR3 nucleotides: TGTGCCAGCAGCGTTAGCGGGGGGGTGTACTACGAGCAGTACTTC.

The chain recombines TRBV11-2 with TRBJ2-7; D gene uncertain. Per germline, CDR1 SGHAT and CDR2 FQNNGV. The CDR3 sequence is 11 residues long. V was trimmed by 4 bases and J by 7 bases, leaving 8 bases between them. The CDR3 nucleotides read TGTGCCAGCAGCTCACACCCAGAGCAGTACTTC. Translated: CASSSHPEQYF.

The genes are TRBV7-6 and TRBJ2-3; 8 bases match TRBD2. Looked up from germline, CDR1 is SGHVS and CDR2 is FNYEAQ. The trim removed 1 base at V and 4 bases at J, leaving 4 bases unmatched. This CDR3 is 15 amino acids long. CDR3: CASSLDGGASDTQYF. In DNA form, the CDR3 reads TGTGCCAGCAGCTTAGACGGGGGGGCCTCAGATACGCAGTATTTT.

The chain uses TRBV20-1 and TRBJ2-3; D not resolved. The CDR3 contains 11 residues. Trimming took off 6 bases at V and 4 bases at J, with 8 bases between the two ends. The germline V gene encodes CDR1 DFQATT and CDR2 SNEGSKA (reference sequence). The CDR3 DNA reads TGCAGTGCGCAGGTAGCAGATACGCAGTATTTT. This translates into CSAQVADTQYF.

The rearrangement links TRBV7-9 to TRBJ1-1, with D perhaps TRBD1 (5 bases). This CDR3 has 16 residues. The germline V gene has CDR1 SEHNR and CDR2 FQNEAQ (reference sequence). Trimming shortened V by 5 bases and J by 3 bases, and 19 bases separated the two germline ends. The CDR3, as DNA: TGTGCCAGCAGCGTTCACGGGGGGACGATGGACACTGAAGCTTTCTTT. Translated: CASSVHGGTMDTEAFF.

This clone was counted between two and nine times. V usage is TRBV28 and J usage is TRBJ2-1; D perhaps matches TRBD2 (5 bases). CDR1 MDHEN and CDR2 SYDVKM come from the germline V gene. V lost 4 bases, J lost 12 bases, and 19 bases lay in between. This CDR3 comprises 14 residues. The CDR3 protein is CASSYMTLGGGQFF. DNA for the CDR3: TGTGCCAGCAGTTATATGACCCTCGGAGGTGGGCAGTTCTTC.

The rearrangement links TRBV20-1 to TRBJ2-7; D is uncertain. CDR3 length: 10 residues. CDR1 is DFQATT, CDR2 SNEGSKA, per germline (reference sequence). V shed 3 bases and J shed 3 bases, with 3 bases lying between them. CDR3 DNA sequence: TGCAGTGCTAGCCTCTACGAGCAGTACTTC. Its protein product is CSASLYEQYF.

This chain uses TRBV18 with TRBJ2-7; D is uncertain. Germline V lookup: CDR1 KGHSH, CDR2 LQKENI. CDR3 length equals 12 residues. V lost 2 bases to trimming and J lost 4 bases, with 6 bases between them. The chain's CDR3 is CASSPSRYEQYF. The CDR3 region has the DNA TGTGCCAGCTCACCAAGTCGGTACGAGCAGTACTTC. The full variable domain, in which reference TRBV18 and TRBJ2-7 provide the parts outside the CDR3, is NAGVMQNPRHLVRRRGQEARLRCSPMKGHSHVYWYRQLPEEGLKFMVYLQKENIIDESGMPKERFSAEFPKEGPSILRIQQVVRGDSAAYFCASSPSRYEQYFGPGTRLTVT.

This chain joins TRBV28 and TRBJ1-6; 7 bases are shared with TRBD1. Germline CDR1 is MDHEN and CDR2 is SYDVKM. The junction had 8 bases not matched to a gene; V was cut back by 5 bases and J by 7 bases. The CDR3 consists of 15 residues. In nucleotides, the CDR3 is TGTGCCAGCAGTCCTCGGGGACAGATGAATTCACCCCTCCACTTT. Its protein product is CASSPRGQMNSPLHF.

This chain joins TRBV6-5 and TRBJ1-1, with TRBD1 matching 8 bases. The CDR3 spans 15 residues. Germline CDR1 is MNHEY and CDR2 is SVGAGI. V lost 2 bases to trimming and J lost 1 base; unmatched junction nucleotides: 3. Here the CDR3 reads CASSYVDRANTEAFF. In DNA form, the CDR3 reads TGTGCCAGCAGTTACGTGGACAGGGCGAACACTGAAGCTTTCTTT.

The V and J genes are TRBV28 and TRBJ2-2; D is ambiguous. The CDR3 has 13 residues. The germline V gene has CDR1 MDHEN and CDR2 SYDVKM. Trimming removed 1 base at V and 4 bases at J, with 4 bases between. The CDR3 DNA sequence: TGTGCCAGCAGTTTATATAGCACCGGGGAGCTGTTTTTT. This gives the protein CASSLYSTGELFF.

This rearrangement joins TRBV28 to TRBJ2-1; 10 nucleotides agree with TRBD2. Germline V gene data show CDR1 as MDHEN and CDR2 as SYDVKM. This CDR3 contains 15 residues. Unmatched junction bases numbered 2, after V lost 6 bases and J lost 0 bases. CDR3 sequence: CASRGLAASYNEQFF. CDR3 nucleotide sequence: TGTGCCAGCAGAGGACTAGCGGCCTCCTACAATGAGCAGTTCTTC.

The rearrangement links TRBV7-9 to TRBJ1-1; 7 nucleotides align to TRBD1. The CDR3 is 14 amino acids. Unmatched junction bases numbered 8, after V lost 5 bases and J lost 5 bases. Germline V gene sequence: CDR1 SEHNR, CDR2 FQNEAQ (reference sequence). The CDR3 reads CASSRGTESTEAFF. Written as DNA, the CDR3 is TGTGCCAGCAGCCGGGGGACAGAAAGTACTGAAGCTTTCTTT.

The chain carries TRBV5-1 and TRBJ1-1; 12 bases fit TRBD1. Trimming removed 7 bases from V and 3 bases from J; junction bases left unmatched: 16. Germline V gives CDR1 SGHRS, CDR2 YFSETQ. This CDR3 has 18 amino acids. CDR3 nucleotide sequence: TGCGCCAGCCGTATGCAACCCGGGACAGGGGGCAGGGACACTGAAGCTTTCTTT. Amino acids: CASRMQPGTGGRDTEAFF.

V gene TRBV10-3 combines with J gene TRBJ1-2; D is unresolved. The CDR3 is 12 residues long. With 7 bases removed from V and 9 bases from J, the gap between germline ends came to 15 bases. Germline V CDR1 and CDR2: ENHRY, SYGVKD. This chain's CDR3 is CAITEGGKSYTF. In DNA, the CDR3 is TGTGCCATCACCGAGGGTGGGAAAAGCTACACCTTC.

The V and J genes are TRBV6-2 or TRBV6-3 and TRBJ2-1; TRBD2 matches 9 bases. Trimming removed 6 bases from V and 8 bases from J; junction bases left unmatched: 8. The CDR3 runs 14 residues. CDR1 and CDR2 (germline): MNHEY, SVGEGT. The CDR3 spells CASSLAGIRYEQFF. CDR3 in DNA: TGTGCCAGCAGCCTAGCGGGAATTAGGTATGAGCAGTTCTTC.

This clone was detected a few times. V usage is TRBV7-2 and J usage is TRBJ1-1; TRBD1 matches 8 bases. V shed 5 bases and J 1 base; nucleotides not matched to a gene: 6. CDR3 length: 15 amino acids. The germline gives CDR1 SGHTA, CDR2 FQGNSA. CDR3 amino acids: CASSPQGAPNTEAFF. CDR3 in DNA: TGTGCCAGCAGCCCGCAGGGGGCTCCGAACACTGAAGCTTTCTTT.

The chain has TRBV2 and TRBJ1-6; D gene ambiguous. Trimming took 7 bases from V and 9 from J, leaving 10 bases between them. The germline V gene encodes CDR1 SNHLY and CDR2 FYNNEI. The CDR3 loop spans 12 amino acids. The CDR3: CASNLIGSPLHF. CDR3 DNA: TGTGCCAGCAACCTTATCGGTTCACCCCTCCACTTT.

V is TRBV5-1 and J is TRBJ2-5; a possible D gene is TRBD2 (6 bases). Germline V gene data show CDR1 as SGHRS and CDR2 as YFSETQ. This CDR3 spans 17 amino acids. Between the trimmed V and J ends, which lost 1 base and 5 bases, there was a span of 21 bases. CDR3 sequence reads: CASSLNRLGPKGETQYF. As DNA, the CDR3 is TGCGCCAGCAGCTTGAACCGACTAGGACCGAAGGGTGAGACCCAGTACTTC. Supplemented by reference TRBV5-1 and TRBJ2-5, the full variable domain reads KAGVTQTPRYLIKTRGQQVTLSCSPISGHRSVSWYQQTPGQGLQFLFEYFSETQRNKGNFPGRFSGRQFSNSRSEMNVSTLELGDSALYLCASSLNRLGPKGETQYFGPGTRLLVL.

This sequence joins TRBV5-1 and TRBJ1-3; no reliable D call. Trimming removed 6 bases from V and 2 bases from J, with 12 bases in between. The CDR3 runs to 14 residues. In germline, CDR1 is SGHRS, CDR2 YFSETQ. The DNA of the CDR3 is TGCGCCAGCAAGTCCCCGGGAACTGGAAACACCATATATTTT. The encoded protein is CASKSPGTGNTIYF.

The chain joins TRBV6-5 to TRBJ1-2; D uncertain. Trimming stripped 5 bases from V and 5 bases from J, with 9 bases between. The germline V gene has CDR1 MNHEY and CDR2 SVGAGI. This CDR3 is 12 amino acids long. In nucleotides, the CDR3 is TGTGCCAGCAGTCCAGGAAAATATGGCTACACCTTC. It translates to CASSPGKYGYTF.

This clone was counted once. This specimen includes other DNA sequences encoding the same CDR3. This chain links TRBV7-2 with TRBJ2-7; 7 positions match TRBD1. CDR3 length equals 13 residues. The V gene's germline CDR1 is SGHTA and CDR2 FQGNSA. V trimming: 1 base; J trimming: 3 bases; junction bases outside the gene matches: 0. The CDR3 DNA follows: TGTGCCAGCAGCTTAGACAGGGGCTACGAGCAGTACTTC. Translating gives CASSLDRGYEQYF.

The V call is TRBV20-1, the J call TRBJ1-1; D unclear. Germline V lookup: CDR1 DFQATT, CDR2 SNEGSKA (reference sequence). The CDR3 loop spans 14 amino acids. The V and J ends lost 3 bases and 1 base respectively, with 12 bases between them. The CDR3 DNA is TGCAGTGCTAGTAACGGAGAGTCGAACACTGAAGCTTTCTTT. Its protein product is CSASNGESNTEAFF.

The chain carries TRBV10-3 and TRBJ1-4, with TRBD1 identical over 7 bases. This CDR3 has 15 residues. V lost 0 bases, J lost 7 bases, and 5 bases stayed unmatched. CDR1 is ENHRY, CDR2 SYGVKD, per germline. CDR3 protein: CAISESEGAAEKLFF. As DNA, the CDR3 is TGTGCCATCAGTGAGTCTGAGGGGGCCGCTGAAAAACTGTTTTTT.

This clone was found a few times. The chain combines TRBV12-3 or TRBV12-4 with TRBJ1-2; 7 bases align to TRBD1. V lost 8 bases to trimming and J lost 2 bases; unmatched junction nucleotides: 2. The CDR3 consists of 12 residues. The CDR3 sequence is CASRDSNYGYTF. In DNA form, the CDR3 reads TGTGCCAGCCGGGACAGCAACTATGGCTACACCTTC.

This clone was seen only a few times. This sequence joins TRBV15 and TRBJ1-1, with 8 positions matching TRBD1. Per germline, CDR1 LNHNV and CDR2 YYDKDF (reference sequence). The CDR3 totals 15 residues. The V segment lost 0 bases and the J segment 7 bases; nucleotides outside the gene matches: 7. The CDR3, as DNA: TGTGCCACCAGCAGAGATCTTGGGACAGGTAATGAAGCTTTCTTT. Protein: CATSRDLGTGNEAFF.

This rearrangement joins TRBV2 to TRBJ2-6, with a weak D call TRBD1 (6 bases). This CDR3 contains 18 residues. Germline CDR1 reads SNHLY; CDR2 reads FYNNEI. Deletions cut 5 bases from V and 0 bases from J, with 17 bases between. The CDR3 coding sequence is TGTGCCAGCAGTCACACAGGGTTTATCCCCTCTGGGGCCAACGTCCTGACTTTC. Amino acids: CASSHTGFIPSGANVLTF.

The chain recombines TRBV3-1 (or the pseudogene TRBV3-2) with TRBJ2-6; 13 bases are shared with TRBD2. Trimming removed 4 bases from V and 0 bases from J; junction bases left unmatched: 3. Germline-derived CDR1 and CDR2 are LGHDT and YNNKEL (reference sequence). The CDR3 contains 18 residues. The CDR3 spells CASSLLAGGPSGANVLTF. CDR3 coding DNA: TGTGCCAGCAGCCTACTAGCGGGAGGGCCCTCTGGGGCCAACGTCCTGACTTTC.

V gene TRBV7-8 combines with J gene TRBJ1-2; D gene uncertain. The CDR3 contains 14 residues. V lost 5 bases and J lost 8, with 18 bases in between. CDR1 and CDR2 from the germline V gene are SGHVS and FQNEAQ. The DNA for the CDR3 is TGTGCCAGCAGCCTCGCAACAACCCCCCAAGGCTACACCTTC. As protein: CASSLATTPQGYTF.